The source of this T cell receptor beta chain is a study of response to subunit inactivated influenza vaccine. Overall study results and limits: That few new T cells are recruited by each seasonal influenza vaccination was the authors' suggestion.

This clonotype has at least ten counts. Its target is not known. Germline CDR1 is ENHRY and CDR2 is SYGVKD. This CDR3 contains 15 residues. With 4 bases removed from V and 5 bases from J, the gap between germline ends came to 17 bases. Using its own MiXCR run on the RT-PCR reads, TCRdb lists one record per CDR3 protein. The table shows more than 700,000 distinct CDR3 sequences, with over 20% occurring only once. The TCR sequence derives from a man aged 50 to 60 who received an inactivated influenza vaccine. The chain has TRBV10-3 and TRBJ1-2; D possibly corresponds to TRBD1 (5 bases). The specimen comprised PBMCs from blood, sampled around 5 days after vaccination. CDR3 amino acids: CAISANPGRGYGYTF. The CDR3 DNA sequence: TGTGCCATCAGTGCTAACCCAGGGAGGGGATATGGCTACACCTTC.